The 10 T cell receptor beta chains below all came from one sample that was sequenced in a study of T cell responses to AZD1222 COVID-19 vaccine. Clones were sequenced by immunoSEQ multiplex PCR, and TCRdb holds only the in-frame ones, with some missing. The sample consists of some 120,000 clones, around 92% of them appearing once. This specimen was peripheral blood, taken 28 days after the second AZD1222 dose. Receptors were obtained from an adult who received the AZD1222 COVID-19 vaccine.

V is TRBV28 and J is TRBJ2-7; D is perhaps TRBD1 (5 bases). Germline V gives CDR1 MDHEN, CDR2 SYDVKM. Trimming cost V 8 bases and J 0 bases, with 17 bases left between them. The CDR3 is 15 residues long. CDR3 sequence: CASEDFDQGSYEQYF. In DNA, the CDR3 is TGTGCCAGCGAAGATTTCGACCAGGGCTCCTACGAGCAGTACTTC.

Only one count was recorded for this clone. V usage is TRBV4-2 and J usage is TRBJ2-2; no firm D call. From germline, CDR1 is LGHNA and CDR2 YNFKEQ. The CDR3 has 17 amino acids. V gave up 2 bases and J gave up 1 base, with 14 bases separating them. The CDR3: CASSQTLSRLNTGELFF. The DNA for the CDR3 is TGTGCCAGCAGCCAAACACTCTCCCGACTGAACACCGGGGAGCTGTTTTTT.

The chain uses TRBV19 and TRBJ1-1; D gene uncertain. Trimming left V 7 bases short and J 4 bases short, with 13 bases between. Germline CDR1 reads LNHDA; CDR2 reads SQIVND (reference sequence). The CDR3 extends over 13 amino acids. The CDR3 bases are TGTGCCAGTACCTCCTGGGGTGGCACTGAAGCTTTCTTT. Translated, it gives CASTSWGGTEAFF.

This rearrangement joins TRBV5-4 to TRBJ1-1, with a tentative D call TRBD1 (6 bases). The germline V gene has CDR1 SGHNT and CDR2 YYREEE (reference sequence). With 4 bases removed from V and 6 bases from J, the gap between germline ends came to 13 bases. CDR3 size: 13 residues. CDR3 nucleotides: TGTGCCAGCAGCCTTAACAGGGAAGCTGAAGCTTTCTTT. It codes for CASSLNREAEAFF.

The chain has TRBV18 and TRBJ2-1; the match to TRBD2 covers 9 bases. CDR3 length: 15 residues. Per germline, CDR1 KGHSH and CDR2 LQKENI. The trim removed 1 base at V and 5 bases at J, leaving 3 bases unmatched. This CDR3 reads CASSPLAGENNEQFF. In nucleotides, the CDR3 is TGTGCCAGCTCACCACTAGCGGGAGAGAACAATGAGCAGTTCTTC. Full variable domain (outside the CDR3, taken from reference TRBV18 and TRBJ2-1): NAGVMQNPRHLVRRRGQEARLRCSPMKGHSHVYWYRQLPEEGLKFMVYLQKENIIDESGMPKERFSAEFPKEGPSILRIQQVVRGDSAAYFCASSPLAGENNEQFFGPGTRLTVL.

The V call is TRBV12-3 or TRBV12-4, the J call TRBJ1-1; unclear D gene. This CDR3 contains 13 residues. V lost 6 bases, J lost 2 bases, and 10 bases lay in between. The DNA of the CDR3 is TGTGCCAGCAGCCTCGGGTCCAACACTGAAGCTTTCTTT. It codes for CASSLGSNTEAFF.

The chain links TRBV5-1 to TRBJ2-7; D is unresolved. This CDR3 is 14 amino acids long. The V end lost 0 bases, the J end lost 0 bases, and 7 bases lay between the germline ends. Per the germline V gene, CDR1 is SGHRS and CDR2 is YFSETQ. CDR3 sequence (DNA): TGCGCCAGCAGCTTGGCGGCAGCCTCCTACGAGCAGTACTTC. It yields the protein CASSLAAASYEQYF.

A single count supports this clone. The chain uses TRBV2 and TRBJ1-2, with 12 bases that match TRBD1. The V gene end was trimmed by 6 bases and the J gene end by 6 bases; junction bases not matched to a gene: 2. The CDR3 is 13 amino acids. Germline CDR1 and CDR2: SNHLY and FYNNEI. CDR3 amino acids: CASSGTGGHGYTF. CDR3 DNA sequence: TGTGCCAGCAGCGGGACAGGGGGCCATGGCTACACCTTC.

CDR3: CASSLGGGTYEQYF. The CDR3 bases are TGTGCCAGCAGCCTGGGCGGGGGCACCTACGAGCAGTACTTC. The V and J genes are TRBV28 and TRBJ2-7; D may be TRBD2 (7 bases). The CDR3 has 14 amino acids. From germline, CDR1 is MDHEN and CDR2 SYDVKM. V gave up 6 bases and J gave up 2 bases, with 14 bases separating them.

This clone has just a few counts. The chain uses TRBV12-3 or TRBV12-4 and TRBJ1-1; unclear D gene. The ends were cut back, 5 bases at V and 2 bases at J, with 9 bases in the middle. The CDR3 spans 13 residues. CDR3 sequence reads: CASSRPYNTEAFF. In DNA form, the CDR3 reads TGTGCCAGCAGTCGACCGTATAACACTGAAGCTTTCTTT.